The subject of this entry is one TCR beta chain. Germline CDR1 is MNHEY and CDR2 is SMNVEV (reference sequence). Trimming pared 3 bases from V and 8 bases from J, leaving 11 bases between. The CDR3 runs to 13 residues. The data stem from a study of blood T cell repertoires in COVID-19. Study background: The study drew acute and convalescent COVID-19 samples from the United States, Italy and Spain.

Per the original data handling: Nucleated cell counts were estimated from reference gene primer amplification. Generated by immunoSEQ multiplex PCR, the TCRdb table keeps only in-frame clones and is missing some. That table furnishes V, J and clone size, whereas the DNA furnished D and trimming. The sample contains about 200,000 clones, approximately 82% of which appear only once. Sequencing input: peripheral blood. The J gene is TRBJ2-1, the V gene TRBV27; TRBD2 might be the D (5 bases). The receptor was isolated from a human donor with acute or convalescent COVID-19. The donor label of this sample is uncertain. In DNA, the CDR3 is TGTGCCAGCAGTTTCGTTGTGGGAGATGAGCAGTTCTTC. It is translated as CASSFVVGDEQFF.